This T cell receptor (beta chain) was found in a study of T cell responses to AZD1222 COVID-19 vaccine. The germline V and J ends were trimmed by 4 bases and 4 bases, with 17 bases remaining between them. CDR1 is MNHEY, CDR2 SMNVEV, per germline (reference sequence). The CDR3 has 15 amino acids. A single count supports this clone. TCRdb's copy holds only in-frame clones and misses some; the assay was immunoSEQ multiplex PCR. The sample lists approximately 110,000 clones; about 89% were seen once. The chain links TRBV27 to TRBJ2-7; D possibly uses TRBD1 or TRBD2 (5 bases each). This TCR was sampled from an adult in good health. Sequenced here: peripheral blood, sampled on day 0 of AZD1222 vaccination. CDR3: CASSWDGGMGYEQYF. CDR3 sequence (DNA): TGTGCCAGCAGTTGGGACGGAGGTATGGGTTACGAGCAGTACTTC.